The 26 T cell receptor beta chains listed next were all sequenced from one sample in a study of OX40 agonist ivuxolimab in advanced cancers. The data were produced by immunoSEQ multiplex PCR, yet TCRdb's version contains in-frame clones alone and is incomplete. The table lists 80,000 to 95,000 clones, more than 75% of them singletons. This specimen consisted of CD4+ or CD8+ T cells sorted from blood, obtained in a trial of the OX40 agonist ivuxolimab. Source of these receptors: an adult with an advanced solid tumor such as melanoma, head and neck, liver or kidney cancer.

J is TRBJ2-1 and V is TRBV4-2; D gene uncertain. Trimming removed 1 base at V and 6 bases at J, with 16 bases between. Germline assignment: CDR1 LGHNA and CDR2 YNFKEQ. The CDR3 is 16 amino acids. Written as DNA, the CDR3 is TGTGCCAGCAGCCAAGGGGTCCGGCCCATTTCCAATGAGCAGTTCTTC. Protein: CASSQGVRPISNEQFF.

CDR3 region: CASSQATNGNTEAFF. The CDR3 bases are TGCGCCAGCAGTCAGGCGACAAACGGGAACACTGAAGCTTTCTTT. The genes are TRBV23-1 and TRBJ1-1, with unresolved D. TRBV23-1 carries the ORF label, with uncertain function. Between the trimmed V and J ends, which lost 3 bases and 1 base, there was a span of 12 bases. The CDR3 length is 15 residues.

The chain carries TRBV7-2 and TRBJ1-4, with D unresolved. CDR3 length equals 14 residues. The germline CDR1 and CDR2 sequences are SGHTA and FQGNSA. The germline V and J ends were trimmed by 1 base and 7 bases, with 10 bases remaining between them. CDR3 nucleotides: TGTGCCAGCAGCTTAGGGACGAGGGCTGAAAAACTGTTTTTT. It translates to CASSLGTRAEKLFF.

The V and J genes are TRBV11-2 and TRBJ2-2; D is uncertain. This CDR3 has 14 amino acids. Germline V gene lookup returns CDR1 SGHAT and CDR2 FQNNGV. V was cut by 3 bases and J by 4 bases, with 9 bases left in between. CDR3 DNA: TGTGCCAGCAGCTTGGCAATAGCCACCGGGGAGCTGTTTTTT. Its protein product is CASSLAIATGELFF.

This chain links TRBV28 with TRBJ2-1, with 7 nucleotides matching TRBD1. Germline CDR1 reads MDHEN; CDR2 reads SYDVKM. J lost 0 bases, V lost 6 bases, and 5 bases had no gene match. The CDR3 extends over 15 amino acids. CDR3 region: CASSSRGLSYNEQFF. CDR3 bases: TGTGCCAGCAGCTCTAGGGGGCTCTCCTACAATGAGCAGTTCTTC.

Here the CDR3 reads CASSLERFSGNTIYF. CDR3 nucleotide sequence: TGTGCCAGCAGCTTAGAGCGCTTCTCTGGAAACACCATATATTTT. This rearrangement joins TRBV7-2 to TRBJ1-3, with D hard to call. The length of the CDR3 is 15 residues. V lost 1 base to trimming and J lost 0 bases, with 7 bases between them. From germline, CDR1 is SGHTA and CDR2 FQGNSA.

The CDR3 DNA follows: TGTGCCAGCAGCCAGGGGCTGAGCTCCTACAATGAGCAGTTCTTC. It specifies CASSQGLSSYNEQFF. J is TRBJ2-1 and V is TRBV11-3; perhaps TRBD1 as D (6 bases). V shed 5 bases and J shed 0 bases, with 11 bases lying between them. The CDR3 is made up of 15 amino acids. In germline, CDR1 is SGHNT, CDR2 YENEEA.

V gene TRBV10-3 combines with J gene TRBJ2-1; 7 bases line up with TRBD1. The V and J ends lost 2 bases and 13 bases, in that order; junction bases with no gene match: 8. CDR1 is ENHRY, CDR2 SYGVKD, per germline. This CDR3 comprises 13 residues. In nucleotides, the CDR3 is TGTGCCATCAGTGAGGGACAGGCCACACGACAGTTCTTC. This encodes CAISEGQATRQFF.

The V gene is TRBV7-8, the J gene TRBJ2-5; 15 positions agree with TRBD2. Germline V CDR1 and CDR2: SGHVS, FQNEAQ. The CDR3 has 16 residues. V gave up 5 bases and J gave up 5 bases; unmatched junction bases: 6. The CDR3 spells CASSQRTSGGAETQYF. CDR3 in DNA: TGTGCCAGCAGCCAAAGGACTAGCGGGGGGGCGGAGACCCAGTACTTC.

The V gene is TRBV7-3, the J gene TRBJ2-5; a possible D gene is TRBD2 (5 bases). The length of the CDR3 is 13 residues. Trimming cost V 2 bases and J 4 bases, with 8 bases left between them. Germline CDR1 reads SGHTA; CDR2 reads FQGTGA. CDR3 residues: CASSLSGSETQYF. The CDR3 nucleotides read TGTGCCAGCAGCTTATCGGGATCAGAGACCCAGTACTTC.

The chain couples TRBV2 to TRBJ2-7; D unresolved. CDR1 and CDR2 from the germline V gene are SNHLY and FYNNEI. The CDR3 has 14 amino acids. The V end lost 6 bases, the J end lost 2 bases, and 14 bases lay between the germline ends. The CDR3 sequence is CASSLPPGAYEQYF. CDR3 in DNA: TGTGCCAGCAGCCTGCCCCCAGGCGCCTACGAGCAGTACTTC. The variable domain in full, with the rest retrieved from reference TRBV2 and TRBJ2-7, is EPEVTQTPSHQVTQMGQEVILRCVPISNHLYFYWYRQILGQKVEFLVSFYNNEISEKSEIFDDQFSVERPDGSNFTLKIRSTKLEDSAMYFCASSLPPGAYEQYFGPGTRLTVT.

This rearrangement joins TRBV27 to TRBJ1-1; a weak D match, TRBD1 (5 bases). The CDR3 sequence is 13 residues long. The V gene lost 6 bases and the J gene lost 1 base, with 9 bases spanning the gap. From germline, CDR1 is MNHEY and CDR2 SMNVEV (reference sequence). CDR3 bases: TGTGCCAGCAGAGCTACAGGGAACACTGAAGCTTTCTTT. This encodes CASRATGNTEAFF.

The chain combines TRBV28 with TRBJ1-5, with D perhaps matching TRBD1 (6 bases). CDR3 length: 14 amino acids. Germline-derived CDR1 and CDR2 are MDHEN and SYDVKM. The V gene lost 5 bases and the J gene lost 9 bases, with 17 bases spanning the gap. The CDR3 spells CASSPGDRYRPQHF. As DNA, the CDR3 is TGTGCCAGCAGTCCAGGGGATAGGTACCGGCCCCAGCATTTT.

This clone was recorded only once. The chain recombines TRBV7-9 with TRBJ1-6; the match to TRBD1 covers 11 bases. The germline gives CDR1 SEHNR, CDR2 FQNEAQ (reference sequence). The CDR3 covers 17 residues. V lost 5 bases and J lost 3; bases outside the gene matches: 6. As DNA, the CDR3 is TGTGCCAGCAGCGCGCCCGGGACAGGGGGCTATAATTCACCCCTCCACTTT. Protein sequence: CASSAPGTGGYNSPLHF.

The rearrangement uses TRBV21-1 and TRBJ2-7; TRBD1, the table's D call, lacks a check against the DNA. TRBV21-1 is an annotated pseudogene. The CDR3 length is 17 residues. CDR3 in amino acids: CASSKAEDRGRSHEQYF. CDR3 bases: TGTGCCAGCAGCAAAGCGGAAGACAGGGGGCGATCCCACGAGCAGTACTTC.

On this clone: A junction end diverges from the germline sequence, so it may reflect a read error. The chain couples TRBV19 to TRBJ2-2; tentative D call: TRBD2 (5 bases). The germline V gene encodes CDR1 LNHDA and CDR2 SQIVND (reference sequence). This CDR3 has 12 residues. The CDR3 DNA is TGTGCCAGCAGTACCGGGGCCGGGGAGCTGTTTTTT. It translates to CASSTGAGELFF.

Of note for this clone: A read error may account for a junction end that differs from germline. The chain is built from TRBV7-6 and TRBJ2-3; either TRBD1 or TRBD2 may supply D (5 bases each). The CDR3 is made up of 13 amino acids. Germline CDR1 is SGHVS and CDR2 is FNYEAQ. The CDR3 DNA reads TGTGCCAGCAGCTCGAGGGGCACGGATACGCAGTATTTT. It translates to CASSSRGTDTQYF.

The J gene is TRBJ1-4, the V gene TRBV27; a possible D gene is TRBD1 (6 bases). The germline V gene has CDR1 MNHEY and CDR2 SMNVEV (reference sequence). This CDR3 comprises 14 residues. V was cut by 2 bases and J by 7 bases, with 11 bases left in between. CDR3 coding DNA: TGTGCCAGCAGTTTACGGACAGTCGGTGAAAAACTGTTTTTT. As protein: CASSLRTVGEKLFF.

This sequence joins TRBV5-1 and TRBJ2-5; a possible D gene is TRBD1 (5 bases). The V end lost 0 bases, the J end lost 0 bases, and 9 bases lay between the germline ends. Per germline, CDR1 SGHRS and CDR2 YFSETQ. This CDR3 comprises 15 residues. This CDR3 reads CASSLALDNQETQYF. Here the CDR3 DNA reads TGCGCCAGCAGCTTGGCTTTGGACAACCAAGAGACCCAGTACTTC.

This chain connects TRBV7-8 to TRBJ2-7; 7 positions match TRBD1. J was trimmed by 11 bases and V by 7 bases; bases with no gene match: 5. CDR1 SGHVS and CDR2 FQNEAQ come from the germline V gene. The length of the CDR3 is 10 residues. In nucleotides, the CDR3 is TGTGCCAGCAACGGGGACAGAAAGTACTTC. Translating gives CASNGDRKYF.

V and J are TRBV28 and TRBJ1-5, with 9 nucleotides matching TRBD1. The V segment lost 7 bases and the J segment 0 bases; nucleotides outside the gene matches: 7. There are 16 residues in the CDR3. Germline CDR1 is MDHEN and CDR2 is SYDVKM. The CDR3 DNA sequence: TGTGCCAGCACCTTATGGGGACAGGGTAGCAATCAGCCCCAGCATTTT. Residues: CASTLWGQGSNQPQHF.

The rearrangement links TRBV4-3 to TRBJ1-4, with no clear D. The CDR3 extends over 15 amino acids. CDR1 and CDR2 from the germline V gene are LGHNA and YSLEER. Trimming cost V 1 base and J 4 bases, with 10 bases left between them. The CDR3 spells CASSQGSGYNEKLFF. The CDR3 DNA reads TGCGCCAGCAGCCAAGGTTCGGGTTATAATGAAAAACTGTTTTTT.

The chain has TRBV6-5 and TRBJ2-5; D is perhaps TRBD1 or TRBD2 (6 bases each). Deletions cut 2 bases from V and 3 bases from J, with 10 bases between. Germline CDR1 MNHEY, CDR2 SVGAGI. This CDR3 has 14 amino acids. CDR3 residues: CASSYMGGKETQYF. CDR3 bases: TGTGCCAGCAGTTACATGGGGGGCAAAGAGACCCAGTACTTC.

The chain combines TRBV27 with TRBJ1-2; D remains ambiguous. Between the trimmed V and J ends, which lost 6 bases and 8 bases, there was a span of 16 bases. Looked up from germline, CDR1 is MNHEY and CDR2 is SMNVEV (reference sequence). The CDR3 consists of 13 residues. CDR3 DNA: TGTGCCAGCAGCGAAGACCTGTGGGTCGGCTACACCTTC. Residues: CASSEDLWVGYTF.

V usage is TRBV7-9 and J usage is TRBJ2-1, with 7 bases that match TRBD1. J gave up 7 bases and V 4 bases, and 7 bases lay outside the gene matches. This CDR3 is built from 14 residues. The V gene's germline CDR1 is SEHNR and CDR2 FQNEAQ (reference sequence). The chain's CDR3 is CASSSQGLGNEQFF. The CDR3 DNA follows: TGTGCCAGCAGCTCACAGGGGTTAGGGAATGAGCAGTTCTTC.

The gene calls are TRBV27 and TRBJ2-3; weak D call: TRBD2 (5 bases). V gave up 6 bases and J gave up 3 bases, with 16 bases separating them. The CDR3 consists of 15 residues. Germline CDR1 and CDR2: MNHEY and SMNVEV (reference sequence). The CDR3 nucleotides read TGTGCCAGCAGCACCGGGATGGCGGGTACAGATACGCAGTATTTT. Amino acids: CASSTGMAGTDTQYF.